This TCR beta chain was profiled in a study of T cell responses to AZD1222 COVID-19 vaccine. Regarding the study as a whole: Vaccine-associated CD4 TCRs ranged over spike, dominating at 160-218 and 743-854.

Assay used: immunoSEQ multiplex PCR; TCRdb lists only in-frame clones, some missing. The sample includes some 180,000 clones, around 94% of them seen just once. Worth noting for this clone: Its target is unknown.

CDR1 LGHDT and CDR2 YNNKEL come from the germline V gene (reference sequence). V was cut by 3 bases and J by 2 bases, with 13 bases left in between. CDR3 size: 15 residues. The rearrangement links TRBV3-1 (or the pseudogene TRBV3-2) to TRBJ2-5; TRBD1 or TRBD2 may be the D gene (5 bases each). This TCR was sampled from an adult who received the MenACWY meningococcal vaccine as a control. Sample: peripheral blood, taken 28 days after the second dose of the MenACWY control vaccine. CDR3 nucleotide sequence: TGTGCCAGCAGCCAGGATATGGGGGATCAAGAGACCCAGTACTTC. Its translation: CASSQDMGDQETQYF.